This TCR beta chain was profiled in a study of T cell repertoires in cytomegalovirus infection. TCRdb ran MiXCR on the reads and lists one entry per CDR3 protein. The sample holds 200,000 to 250,000 distinct CDR3 sequences, 5% to 8.5% seen once. Germline lookup yields CDR1 SEHNR and CDR2 FQNEAQ (reference sequence). V lost 5 bases to trimming and J lost 0 bases, with 14 bases between them. The CDR3 runs to 16 residues. This clonotype was recorded many times. The V and J genes are TRBV7-9 and TRBJ1-5; D is ambiguous. The TCR originated in a human donor in good health (CMV status not recorded). Some clones in this sample may be carry-over from other donors' samples. The sequencing input was PBMCs. The CDR3 loop is CASSHGRALSNQPQHF. As DNA, the CDR3 is TGTGCCAGCAGCCACGGACGGGCACTTAGCAATCAGCCCCAGCATTTT.